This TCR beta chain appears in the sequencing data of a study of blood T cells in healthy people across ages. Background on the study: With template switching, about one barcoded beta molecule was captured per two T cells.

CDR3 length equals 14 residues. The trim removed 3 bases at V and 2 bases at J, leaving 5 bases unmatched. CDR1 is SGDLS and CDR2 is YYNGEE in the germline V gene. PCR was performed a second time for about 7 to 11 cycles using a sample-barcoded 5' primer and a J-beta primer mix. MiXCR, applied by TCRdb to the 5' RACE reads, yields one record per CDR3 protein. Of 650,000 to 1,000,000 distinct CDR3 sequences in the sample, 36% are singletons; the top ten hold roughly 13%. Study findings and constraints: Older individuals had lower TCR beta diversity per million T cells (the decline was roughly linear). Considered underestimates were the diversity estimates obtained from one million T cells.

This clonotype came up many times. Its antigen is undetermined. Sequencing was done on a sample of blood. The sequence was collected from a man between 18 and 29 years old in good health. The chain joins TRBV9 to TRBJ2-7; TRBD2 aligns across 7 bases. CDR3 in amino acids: CASSGGGTPYEQYF. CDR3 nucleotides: TGTGCCAGCAGCGGGGGAGGGACGCCCTACGAGCAGTACTTC. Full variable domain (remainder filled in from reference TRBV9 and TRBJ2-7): DSGVTQTPKHLITATGQRVTLRCSPRSGDLSVYWYQQSLDQGLQFLIQYYNGEERAKGNILERFSAQQFPDLHSELNLSSLELGDSALYFCASSGGGTPYEQYFGPGTRLTVT.